This is a list of T cell receptor beta chains from one sample in a study of blood T cells in healthy people across ages. TCRdb itself ran the 5' RACE reads through MiXCR, one entry per CDR3 protein. The sample holds more than 800,000 distinct CDR3 sequences, under 30% seen once. The sequencing input was blood. These receptors originate from a woman of 80 years or more in good health. The CDR3 runs from the conserved cysteine through the conserved F or W. The order of the fields is clone size, V gene, CDR3 length, D gene, J gene, CDR3 DNA, CDR3 protein. D genes are given only for firm matches. Clone size is shown for a subset of rows, as once, few, many or a class of expanded clone.

>many|TRBV24-1|13|NA|TRBJ2-7
TGTGCCACCAGTGATTTACAGCTCAACGAGCAGTACTTC
CATSDLQLNEQYF
>NA|TRBV20-1|13|NA|TRBJ2-7
TGCAGTGCTAGCCTACCAGGGTACTACGAGCAGTACTTC
CSASLPGYYEQYF
>NA|TRBV5-1|14|TRBD2|TRBJ2-7
TGCGCCAGCAGCTCGCAAGCGGGAGGGGGCGAGCAGTACTTC
CASSSQAGGGEQYF
>NA|TRBV5-6|15|NA|TRBJ2-4
TGTGCCAGCAGCTTGGTCGCAGGGCGTGGAAACATTCAGTACTTC
CASSLVAGRGNIQYF
>NA|TRBV7-2|14|NA|TRBJ2-7
TGTGCCTGCAGCTTGAACGGGCTAGCCTCCGAGCAGTACTTC
CACSLNGLASEQYF
>few|TRBV4-1|17|TRBD2|TRBJ2-3
TGCGCCAGCAGCCAAGATATGACTAGCGGGGGGGCAGATACGCAGTATTTT
CASSQDMTSGGADTQYF
>few|TRBV4-3|15|NA|TRBJ2-2
TGCGCCAGCAGCCAAGATGGGCCTAACACCGGGGAGCTGTTTTTT
CASSQDGPNTGELFF
>many|TRBV9|16|TRBD1|TRBJ2-1
TGTGCCAGCAGCGTAGTGGGGACAGCGAACTACAATGAGCAGTTCTTC
CASSVVGTANYNEQFF
>few|TRBV28|15|NA|TRBJ2-3
TGTGCCAGCAGTTTTGAGGGAATCCGCACAGATACGCAGTATTTT
CASSFEGIRTDTQYF
>many|TRBV10-1|15|NA|TRBJ2-7
TGCGCCAGCAGTGAGAGACAGGGACTAGCCTACGAGCAGTACTTC
CASSERQGLAYEQYF
>many|TRBV20-1|15|NA|TRBJ2-1
TGCAGTGCTAGACGGGGGGCCTCGGCATACAATGAGCAGTTCTTC
CSARRGASAYNEQFF
>many|TRBV20-1|15|NA|TRBJ2-4
TGCAGTGCAAACCAAAACTGGGGGGGGCGAGGCATTCAGTACTTC
CSANQNWGGRGIQYF
>many|TRBV21-1|17|NA|TRBJ2-3
TGTGCCAGCAGCCTAGAAGGGATTCCAGGGGGCGCAGATACGCAGTATTTT
CASSLEGIPGGADTQYF
>many|TRBV11-2|16|TRBD2|TRBJ2-1
TGTGCCAGCAGCTTTAGCGGGTACCCCTACTACAATGAGCAGTTCTTC
CASSFSGYPYYNEQFF
>NA|TRBV7-9|15|TRBD1|TRBJ1-1
TGTGCCAGCAGCTTTCCAGGGGGCGAAAGGACTGAAGCTTTCTTT
CASSFPGGERTEAFF
>NA|TRBV3-1|12|NA|TRBJ1-2
TGTGCCAGCAGCCGAGGAGACAATGGCTACACCTTC
CASSRGDNGYTF
>few|TRBV6-6|17|TRBD2|TRBJ2-1
TGTGCCAGCAGTCCCCACGGGGGGGCGGGGTTCTACAATGAGCAGTTCTTC
CASSPHGGAGFYNEQFF
>many|TRBV6-2/TRBV6-3|13|NA|TRBJ2-1
TGTGCCAGCAGGCCGGGAGCTAGGGGTGAGCAGTTCTTC
CASRPGARGEQFF
>few|TRBV5-1|15|TRBD1|TRBJ1-4
TGCGCCAGCAGCTTGGGGACAGGGCAGTATGAAAAACTGTTTTTT
CASSLGTGQYEKLFF
>few|TRBV3-1|15|NA|TRBJ1-1
TGTGCCAGCAGCCAGACTTTACACCTAAACACTGAAGCTTTCTTT
CASSQTLHLNTEAFF
>many|TRBV12-3/TRBV12-4|15|TRBD1|TRBJ1-5
TGTGCCAGCAGGCCCGGGACAGGGCAGGGACAGCCCCAGCATTTT
CASRPGTGQGQPQHF
>few|TRBV15|12|NA|TRBJ1-6
TGTGCCACCAGCCTCGGTAATTCACCCCTCCACTTT
CATSLGNSPLHF
>few|TRBV6-5|16|NA|TRBJ2-2
TGTGCCAGCAGGCATGAGGGATCGGTATGGACCGGGGAGCTGTTTTTT
CASRHEGSVWTGELFF
>few|TRBV28|13|NA|TRBJ1-2
TGTGCCAGCAGTTTATGGGGGGACTATGGCTACATCTTC
CASSLWGDYGYIF
>many|TRBV7-6|13|NA|TRBJ2-5
TGTGCCAGCAGCACGTACGTGGGGGAGAGCCAGTACTTC
CASSTYVGESQYF
>few|TRBV7-9|18|TRBD1|TRBJ1-1
TGTGCCAGCAGCTTAGCCTCAAACGGACAGGGGTGGAACACTGAAGCTTTCTTT
CASSLASNGQGWNTEAFF
>NA|TRBV7-2|17|NA|TRBJ2-3
TGTGCCAGCAGCTTAGCCGGGGTCGGATCTAGCACAGATACGCAGTATTTT
CASSLAGVGSSTDTQYF
>NA|TRBV6-6|14|NA|TRBJ1-1
TGTGCCAGCAAGCAAGCGGGGGGGGAAACTGAAGCTTTCTTT
CASKQAGGETEAFF
>NA|TRBV2|15|NA|TRBJ1-2
NA
CASSFGTGSGYGCTF
>few|TRBV7-9|16|NA|TRBJ2-3
TGTGCCAGCAGCTTAGGCGGGGCCGGGGATAGAGATACGCAGTATTTT
CASSLGGAGDRDTQYF
>many|TRBV7-8|15|NA|TRBJ1-5
TGTGCCAGCAGCTTAGCTGACGGGGGCAGTCAGCCCCAGCATTTT
CASSLADGGSQPQHF
>many|TRBV5-6|14|NA|TRBJ2-1
TGTGCCAGCAGATCCAAGTTGTGGGAGGATGAGCAGTTCTTC
CASRSKLWEDEQFF
>many|TRBV29-1|11|NA|TRBJ2-3
TGCAGTGCAGAACGGACAGATACGCAGTATTTT
CSAERTDTQYF
>few|TRBV4-3|16|TRBD1|TRBJ1-1
TGCGCCAGCAGCCACCTCGGGGGGACAGGGGGAACTGAAGCTTTCTTT
CASSHLGGTGGTEAFF
>few|TRBV19|16|NA|TRBJ2-4
TGTGCCAGTAGTATTTGGGACACCTTAGCCAAAAACATTCAGTACTTC
CASSIWDTLAKNIQYF
>NA|TRBV6-5|19|TRBD1|TRBJ2-7
TGTGCCAGCAGTTACTCGGGGCCCCTTTTGGGACAGGGGCACTACGAGCAGTACTTC
CASSYSGPLLGQGHYEQYF
>NA|TRBV12-3/TRBV12-4|12|NA|TRBJ1-2
TGTGCCAGCAGCGTGGGGCACTATGGCTACACCTTC
CASSVGHYGYTF
>many|TRBV7-2|17|TRBD2|TRBJ2-3
TGTGCCAGCAGCTCGACTGGGACTAGCGGGATAACAGATACGCAGTATTTT
CASSSTGTSGITDTQYF
>NA|TRBV12-3/TRBV12-4|15|TRBD1|TRBJ1-1
TGTGCCAGCAGTTTATCAGGGGGCGTTAGTACTGAAGCTTTCTTT
CASSLSGGVSTEAFF
>NA|TRBV11-3|13|NA|TRBJ1-2
TGTGCCAGCAGCCCTCGGGTGGGCTATGGCTACACCTTC
CASSPRVGYGYTF
>NA|TRBV2|15|NA|TRBJ2-1
TGTGCCAGCAGTTTTAACGGGGGGCCTTACAATGAGCAGTTCTTC
CASSFNGGPYNEQFF
>NA|TRBV28|16|NA|TRBJ1-2
TGTGCCAGTACCGGATCCACACCTCGAAGTAACTATGGCTACACCTTC
CASTGSTPRSNYGYTF
>NA|TRBV5-8|14|NA|TRBJ1-5
TGTGCCAGCAGCTTGAGGGAGGGGTGGCAGCCCCAGCATTTT
CASSLREGWQPQHF
>NA|TRBV21-1|15|NA|TRBJ1-4
TGTGCCAGCAGCAAAGGGGGACAAACAAAGGAAAAACTGTTTTTT
CASSKGGQTKEKLFF
>many|TRBV7-6|14|NA|TRBJ2-5
TGTGCCAGCAGCCCCGACTTAAGTCAAGAGACCCAGTACTTC
CASSPDLSQETQYF
>many|TRBV20-1|13|NA|TRBJ2-5
TGCAGTGCTAGAGATCAGCGACCGGGGCCCCAGTACTTC
CSARDQRPGPQYF
>many|TRBV7-2|14|NA|TRBJ1-5
TGTGCCAGCAGCCCCAACTTAGGCAATCAGCCCCAGCATTTT
CASSPNLGNQPQHF
>many|TRBV10-2|14|TRBD2|TRBJ2-7
TGCGCCAGCAGTACCCCGGGACTAGCCTACGAGCAGTACTTC
CASSTPGLAYEQYF
>NA|TRBV7-8|12|NA|TRBJ1-1
TGTGCCGGCAGCCCCGGGAACACTGAAGCTTTCTTT
CAGSPGNTEAFF
>NA|TRBV6-2/TRBV6-3|13|NA|TRBJ2-7
TGTGCCAGCAGTTATTCCCAGGTTCGCGAGCAGTACTTC
CASSYSQVREQYF
>NA|TRBV6-5|16|TRBD1|TRBJ1-1
TGTGCCAGCAGTCCACGACAGGGGATTTCGAACACTGAAGCTTTCTTT
CASSPRQGISNTEAFF
>few|TRBV10-3|15|NA|TRBJ2-5
TGTGCCATCAACCGAGGGGGGGGGCCTCGGGAGACCCAGTACTTC
CAINRGGGPRETQYF
>NA|TRBV4-1|16|TRBD2|TRBJ2-7
TGCGCCAGCAGCCCTCGGACTAGCGGGGGGTACTACGAGCAGTACTTC
CASSPRTSGGYYEQYF
>many|TRBV27|12|NA|TRBJ2-1
TGTGCCAGCCGCGAGTTTACGAATGAGCAGTTCTTC
CASREFTNEQFF
>few|TRBV6-2/TRBV6-3|14|TRBD1|TRBJ2-2
TGTGCCAGCAGCGGACAGGGGCGGGCCGGGGAGCGGTTTTTT
CASSGQGRAGERFF